The present entry profiles one T cell receptor (beta chain) with its context. Its antigen is undetermined. V lost 7 bases, J lost 2 bases, and 14 bases lay in between. There are 14 residues in the CDR3. CDR1 is MNHNS, CDR2 SASEGT, per germline. The data were taken from a study of radiotherapy plus CTLA-4 blockade in lung cancer. Across the study: For around 18% of patients, objective responses occurred, and about 30% had disease control. Findings of the study overall: Radiotherapy was combined with ipilimumab, and tumor-derived TCR clones then expanded in blood.

Assay: immunoSEQ multiplex PCR; the TCRdb copy retains only in-frame clones and omits some. The profile shows about 77,000 clones, less than 85% of them singletons. The origin of this receptor is a human donor with non-small cell lung cancer whose response to radiotherapy plus ipilimumab could not be evaluated. Material: peripheral blood, obtained from a patient treated with radiotherapy plus ipilimumab. This chain connects TRBV6-1 to TRBJ1-2; the D gene is possibly TRBD1 (5 bases). For the CDR3, the DNA is TGTGCCAGCACCACAAGTGGGGCAAACTATGGCTACACCTTC. This sequence encodes CASTTSGANYGYTF.